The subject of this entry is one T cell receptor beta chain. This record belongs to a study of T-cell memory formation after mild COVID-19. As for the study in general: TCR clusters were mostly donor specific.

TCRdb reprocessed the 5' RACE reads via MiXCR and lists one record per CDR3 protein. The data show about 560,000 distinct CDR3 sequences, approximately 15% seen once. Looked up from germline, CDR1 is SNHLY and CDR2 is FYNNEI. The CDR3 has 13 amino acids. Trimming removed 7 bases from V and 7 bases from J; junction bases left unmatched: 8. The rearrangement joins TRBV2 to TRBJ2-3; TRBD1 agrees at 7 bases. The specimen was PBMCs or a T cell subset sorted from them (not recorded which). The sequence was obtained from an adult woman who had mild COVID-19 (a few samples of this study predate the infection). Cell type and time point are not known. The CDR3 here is CASKGGPGNTQYF. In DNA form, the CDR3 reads TGTGCCAGCAAAGGGGGCCCGGGAAATACGCAGTATTTT.